The present entry profiles one TCR beta chain with its context. The data originate from a study of technical replicates of blood from a few donors. Clones were read by immunoSEQ multiplex PCR, and TCRdb kept only the in-frame ones, dropping some. The data show about 78,000 clones, about 92% seen once. CDR1 is SGDLS and CDR2 is YYNGEE in the germline V gene. This CDR3 spans 15 amino acids. V gave up 2 bases and J gave up 4 bases; unmatched junction bases: 4. The receptor comes from a human donor in good health. The sequenced material came from T cells isolated from PBMCs. The chain carries TRBV9 and TRBJ2-2; 8 bases are a match to TRBD2. The CDR3 DNA reads as TGTGCCAGCAGCGTCAGAGGACTAGCCACCGGGGAGCTGTTTTTT. The encoded protein is CASSVRGLATGELFF.